These 28 T cell receptor beta chains share one sample of origin, sequenced in a study of T cell responses to AZD1222 COVID-19 vaccine. Produced via immunoSEQ multiplex PCR; TCRdb's table is partial and in-frame only. The profile shows around 140,000 clones, more than 80% of them singletons. The sample was peripheral blood, taken on day 0 of AZD1222 vaccination. Receptor source: an adult in good health.

The chain uses TRBV24-1 and TRBJ1-1; D is unclear. There are 14 residues in the CDR3. The germline V gene has CDR1 KGHDR and CDR2 SFDVKD. V lost 9 bases to trimming and J lost 1 base, with 14 bases between them. CDR3 sequence (DNA): TGTGCCACCTCGCCCGGCCGGGGGAACACTGAAGCTTTCTTT. Amino acid sequence: CATSPGRGNTEAFF.

V usage is TRBV5-1 and J usage is TRBJ2-5; 7 bases are shared with TRBD2. V was pared by 4 bases and J by 5 bases, with 11 bases of the junction left unmatched. Looked up from germline, CDR1 is SGHRS and CDR2 is YFSETQ. CDR3 length equals 15 residues. CDR3 nucleotides: TGCGCCAGCAGCGTATCGACTAGCCCGGGGGAGACCCAGTACTTC. Its translation: CASSVSTSPGETQYF.

This chain links TRBV29-1 with TRBJ2-1; 8 bases are a match to TRBD1. The germline V gene has CDR1 SQVTM and CDR2 ANQGSEA. Trimming took 7 bases from V and 6 from J; bases not matched to a gene: 5. CDR3 length: 12 amino acids. DNA for the CDR3: TGCAGCGCCGAGACAGGGGTCAATGAGCAGTTCTTC. Encoded protein: CSAETGVNEQFF.

This clone was counted once. CDR3 in amino acids: CASSPWTVLDSPLHF. The CDR3 nucleotides read TGTGCCAGCAGTCCCTGGACAGTGTTGGATTCACCCCTCCACTTT. The chain couples TRBV28 to TRBJ1-6, with D perhaps TRBD1 (6 bases). The CDR3 spans 15 residues. With 5 bases removed from V and 8 bases from J, the gap between germline ends came to 16 bases. CDR1 and CDR2 (germline): MDHEN, SYDVKM.

V gene TRBV4-1 combines with J gene TRBJ2-7, with a weak D call TRBD2 (5 bases). V dropped 2 bases and J dropped 1 base, with 6 bases sitting between them. This CDR3 has 13 residues. Per germline, CDR1 MGHRA and CDR2 YSYEKL. CDR3 DNA: TGCGCCAGCAGCCAACGGGAATCCTACGAGCAGTACTTC. Residues: CASSQRESYEQYF.

This clone was recorded once. This chain links TRBV2 with TRBJ1-4; no reliable D call. The germline gives CDR1 SNHLY, CDR2 FYNNEI. Trimming cost V 7 bases and J 5 bases, with 8 bases left between them. The CDR3 spans 12 residues. The CDR3 loop reads CASIGLNEKLFF. CDR3 in DNA: TGTGCCAGCATAGGTCTAAATGAAAAACTGTTTTTT. The full variable domain, with the rest looked up from reference TRBV2 and TRBJ1-4, is EPEVTQTPSHQVTQMGQEVILRCVPISNHLYFYWYRQILGQKVEFLVSFYNNEISEKSEIFDDQFSVERPDGSNFTLKIRSTKLEDSAMYFCASIGLNEKLFFGSGTQLSVL.

V and J are TRBV7-8 and TRBJ1-5; D might be TRBD1 (5 bases). CDR3 size: 16 residues. Trimming left V 1 base short and J 6 bases short, with 16 bases between. Germline loops: CDR1 SGHVS, CDR2 FQNEAQ. The CDR3 loop reads CASSLVWGATGQPQHF. The CDR3 DNA reads as TGTGCCAGCAGCTTAGTTTGGGGCGCCACCGGTCAGCCCCAGCATTTT.

CDR3 protein: CASSLASGQRKNQPQHF. CDR3 in DNA: TGTGCCAGCAGCTTGGCCTCAGGGCAGAGGAAAAATCAGCCCCAGCATTTT. The gene calls are TRBV5-8 and TRBJ1-5; maybe TRBD1 (5 bases). Germline CDR1 SGHTS, CDR2 YDEGEE. This CDR3 is built from 17 residues. V was shortened by 0 bases and J by 4 bases, with 17 bases between the two germline ends. Based on the CDR3 plus reference TRBV5-8 and TRBJ1-5, the full variable domain is EAGVTQSPTHLIKTRGQQATLRCSPISGHTSVYWYQQALGLGLQFLLWYDEGEERNRGNFPPRFSGRQFPNYSSELNVNALELEDSALYLCASSLASGQRKNQPQHFGDGTRLSIL.

V is TRBV18 and J is TRBJ2-5, with D hard to call. CDR1 is KGHSH, CDR2 LQKENI, per germline. This CDR3 is 13 amino acids long. V was pared by 1 base and J by 1 base, with 4 bases between. CDR3 protein: CASSPLGQETQYF. The DNA of the CDR3 is TGTGCCAGCTCACCACTAGGCCAAGAGACCCAGTACTTC.

The chain is built from TRBV27 and TRBJ2-1; tentatively, D is TRBD1 (6 bases). The V gene's germline CDR1 is MNHEY and CDR2 SMNVEV (reference sequence). CDR3 length equals 14 residues. Trimming left V 5 bases short and J 3 bases short, with 11 bases between. The CDR3 coding sequence is TGTGCCAGCAGTAAAGGGGGTCTCTACAATGAGCAGTTCTTC. It is translated as CASSKGGLYNEQFF.

This rearrangement joins TRBV10-3 to TRBJ2-2; TRBD1 aligns across 10 bases. The V gene end was trimmed by 10 bases and the J gene end by 7 bases; junction bases not matched to a gene: 9. CDR1 is ENHRY and CDR2 is SYGVKD in the germline V gene. The CDR3 covers 14 residues. The DNA of the CDR3 is TGTGCCACCCGGGGACAGGGGTCGAACGGGGAGCTGTTTTTT. As protein: CATRGQGSNGELFF.

The chain carries TRBV5-1 and TRBJ1-2; D is unresolved. Germline V lookup: CDR1 SGHRS, CDR2 YFSETQ. The V end was cut by 4 bases, the J end by 1 base, with 11 bases between. This CDR3 is built from 14 residues. CDR3 coding DNA: TGCGCCAGCAGCGTTGACGGAGGTAACTATGGCTACACCTTC. Translating gives CASSVDGGNYGYTF.

This clone was observed a few times. The gene calls are TRBV24-1 and TRBJ1-5; unclear D gene. The CDR3 has 11 amino acids. From germline, CDR1 is KGHDR and CDR2 SFDVKD. Trimming pared 3 bases from V and 4 bases from J, leaving 0 bases between. The CDR3 reads CATSDNQPQHF. CDR3 sequence (DNA): TGTGCCACCAGTGATAATCAGCCCCAGCATTTT.

The chain is built from TRBV12-3 or TRBV12-4 and TRBJ1-2; D perhaps matches TRBD1 (5 bases). The CDR3 loop spans 13 amino acids. Trimming took off 6 bases at V and 9 bases at J, with 17 bases between the two ends. CDR3 in DNA: TGTGCCAGCAGCCTCACCCTCAGGGTCCGCTACACCTTC. Translated: CASSLTLRVRYTF.

This clone was observed once. The rearrangement joins TRBV19 to TRBJ2-5; the D call may be TRBD1 or TRBD2 (5 bases each). The V end was cut by 8 bases, the J end by 5 bases, with 21 bases between. The germline gives CDR1 LNHDA, CDR2 SQIVND (reference sequence). The CDR3 is 15 amino acids. The CDR3 DNA reads as TGTGCCAGTGCACACGGGGACGGATTCGGGGAGACCCAGTACTTC. Encoded protein: CASAHGDGFGETQYF.

Comments on this clone: Other nucleotide sequences from this sample produce the same CDR3. V usage is TRBV5-1 and J usage is TRBJ1-5; TRBD1 might be the D (5 bases). Germline lookup yields CDR1 SGHRS and CDR2 YFSETQ. This CDR3 has 15 amino acids. V was clipped by 0 bases and J by 3 bases, with 10 bases between them. In DNA form, the CDR3 reads TGCGCCAGCAGCTTGGAGGGGCAGAACAATCAGCCCCAGCATTTT. This codes for CASSLEGQNNQPQHF. The full variable domain, with the rest looked up from reference TRBV5-1 and TRBJ1-5, is KAGVTQTPRYLIKTRGQQVTLSCSPISGHRSVSWYQQTPGQGLQFLFEYFSETQRNKGNFPGRFSGRQFSNSRSEMNVSTLELGDSALYLCASSLEGQNNQPQHFGDGTRLSIL.

The CDR3 is CAWSPGGTGQAGELFF. The CDR3 DNA follows: TGTGCCTGGAGTCCCGGCGGGACAGGGCAAGCCGGGGAGCTGTTTTTT. The chain is built from TRBV30 and TRBJ2-2; TRBD1 matches 9 bases. Germline V gives CDR1 GTSNPN, CDR2 SVGIG (reference sequence). CDR3 length equals 16 residues. Germline trimming cut 2 bases from V and 6 bases from J; bases unmatched to any gene: 10.

The chain joins TRBV30 to TRBJ1-6, with TRBD1 matching over 8 bases. CDR3 length: 11 residues. The V and J ends lost 3 bases and 17 bases, in that order; junction bases with no gene match: 6. Germline CDR1 GTSNPN, CDR2 SVGIG (reference sequence). For the CDR3, the DNA is TGTGCCTGGAGCCCTGGGACAGGCTTCCACTTT. Protein: CAWSPGTGFHF.

In regard to this clone: A read error may produce the germline difference seen at one junction end. The rearrangement uses TRBV6-2 or TRBV6-3 and TRBJ1-2; D not resolved. Germline V gives CDR1 MNHEY, CDR2 SVGEGT. CDR3 size: 14 residues. The CDR3 DNA sequence: TGTGCCAGCAATTACCCGAACATTAACTATGGCTACACCTTC. This codes for CASNYPNINYGYTF.

This chain connects TRBV6-5 to TRBJ1-2, with D unclear. Trimming pared 4 bases from V and 3 bases from J, leaving 9 bases between. The germline gives CDR1 MNHEY, CDR2 SVGAGI. This CDR3 contains 13 residues. CDR3 DNA sequence: TGTGCCAGCAGTTCCGGGAAGCACTATGGCTACACCTTC. Translation: CASSSGKHYGYTF.

The chain joins TRBV6-1 to TRBJ1-2; TRBD1 is a possible D gene (6 bases). CDR3 size: 15 residues. Germline V gives CDR1 MNHNS, CDR2 SASEGT. V was trimmed by 2 bases and J by 2 bases, leaving 12 bases between them. CDR3 loop: CASSEPGTLNYGYTF. The CDR3 coding sequence is TGTGCCAGCAGTGAACCCGGGACACTCAACTATGGCTACACCTTC.

The V and J genes are TRBV7-2 and TRBJ1-5, with D tentatively TRBD1 (5 bases). This CDR3 comprises 14 residues. CDR1 is SGHTA and CDR2 is FQGNSA in the germline V gene. V gave up 1 base and J gave up 7 bases, with 11 bases separating them. CDR3 sequence (DNA): TGTGCCAGCAGCTTAGAGCAGGGCGGACAGCCCCAGCATTTT. Its translation is CASSLEQGGQPQHF.

In DNA form, the CDR3 reads TGTGCCAGCAGTAAGCTAGCGGAGATTGGAGAGCAGTTCTTC. Amino acids: CASSKLAEIGEQFF. The chain has TRBV28 and TRBJ2-1; 7 nucleotides match TRBD2. From germline, CDR1 is MDHEN and CDR2 SYDVKM. V gave up 5 bases and J gave up 10 bases; unmatched junction bases: 11. The CDR3 length is 14 residues.

This sequence joins TRBV28 and TRBJ1-5; 10 positions match TRBD1. The V segment lost 8 bases and the J segment 7 bases; nucleotides outside the gene matches: 5. Per the germline V gene, CDR1 is MDHEN and CDR2 is SYDVKM. The length of the CDR3 is 13 residues. The CDR3 is CASGGQGGQPQHF. In DNA form, the CDR3 reads TGTGCCAGCGGCGGACAGGGGGGACAGCCCCAGCATTTT.

V and J are TRBV5-1 and TRBJ1-2, with D perhaps TRBD1 (6 bases). The length of the CDR3 is 14 residues. CDR1 SGHRS and CDR2 YFSETQ come from the germline V gene. V dropped 6 bases and J dropped 4 bases, with 16 bases sitting between them. The CDR3 nucleotides are TGCGCCAGCAACCCCGCTTCGGGGGCCTATGGCTACACCTTC. Its protein product is CASNPASGAYGYTF.

The chain recombines TRBV19 with TRBJ2-5, with a tentative D call TRBD2 (5 bases). This CDR3 spans 15 amino acids. V dropped 2 bases and J dropped 0 bases, with 10 bases sitting between them. Germline CDR1 reads LNHDA; CDR2 reads SQIVND (reference sequence). The CDR3 here is CASSILAENQETQYF. The CDR3 DNA sequence: TGTGCCAGTAGTATACTAGCAGAGAACCAAGAGACCCAGTACTTC.

The rearrangement links TRBV28 to TRBJ2-7; 8 nucleotides agree with TRBD1. The CDR3 spans 15 residues. Trimming took 6 bases from V and 4 from J; bases not matched to a gene: 11. Looked up from germline, CDR1 is MDHEN and CDR2 is SYDVKM. The CDR3 spells CASSQTPGQEYEQYF. Here the CDR3 DNA reads TGTGCCAGCAGCCAAACCCCGGGACAGGAGTACGAGCAGTACTTC.

The chain links TRBV28 to TRBJ2-1; no definite D call. Germline lookup yields CDR1 MDHEN and CDR2 SYDVKM. The ends were cut back, 2 bases at V and 8 bases at J, with 4 bases in the middle. CDR3 size: 11 residues. CDR3 loop: CASSLGDEQFF. The CDR3 DNA follows: TGTGCCAGCAGTTTAGGCGATGAGCAGTTCTTC.